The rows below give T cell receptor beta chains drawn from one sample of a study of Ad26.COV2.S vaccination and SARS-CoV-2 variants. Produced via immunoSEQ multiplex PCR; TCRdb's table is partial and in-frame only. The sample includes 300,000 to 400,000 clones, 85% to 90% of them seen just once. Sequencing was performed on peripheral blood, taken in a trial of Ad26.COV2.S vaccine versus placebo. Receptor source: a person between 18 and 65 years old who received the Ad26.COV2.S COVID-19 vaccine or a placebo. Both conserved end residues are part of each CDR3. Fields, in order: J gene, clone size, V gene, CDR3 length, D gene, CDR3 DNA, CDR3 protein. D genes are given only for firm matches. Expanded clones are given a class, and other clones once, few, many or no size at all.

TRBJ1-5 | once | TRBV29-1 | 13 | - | TGCAGCGTTGGGGCGGACCCAGGCCAGCCCCAGCATTTT | CSVGADPGQPQHF
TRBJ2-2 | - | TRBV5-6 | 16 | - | TGTGCCAGCAGCTTGGGCGAGAACGCGAACACCGGGGAGCTGTTTTTT | CASSLGENANTGELFF
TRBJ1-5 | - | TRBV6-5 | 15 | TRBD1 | TGTGCCAGCAGTTACGGGGGACAGTCCAATCAGCCCCAGCATTTT | CASSYGGQSNQPQHF
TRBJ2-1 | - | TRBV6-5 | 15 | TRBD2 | TGTGCCAGCAGCCAAGGACTAGCGGGGGTCAATGAGCAGTTCTTC | CASSQGLAGVNEQFF
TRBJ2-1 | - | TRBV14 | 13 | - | TGTGCCAGCAGCCAACTAGACGGGAATGAGCAGTTCTTC | CASSQLDGNEQFF
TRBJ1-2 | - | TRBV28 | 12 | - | TGTGCCAGCAGTTTTTCAGTGGGAGGCTACACCTTC | CASSFSVGGYTF
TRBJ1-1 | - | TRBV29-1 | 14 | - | TGCAGCCCCCGGGGAGGGGCAATGAACACTGAAGCTTTCTTT | CSPRGGAMNTEAFF
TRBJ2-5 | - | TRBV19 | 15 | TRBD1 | TGTGCCAGTAGCGACCGGGACAGGATCCAAGAGACCCAGTACTTC | CASSDRDRIQETQYF
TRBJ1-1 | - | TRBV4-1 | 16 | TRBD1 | TGCGCCAGCAGCCAAGATATTGGCAGGGGGCGAACTGAAGCTTTCTTT | CASSQDIGRGRTEAFF
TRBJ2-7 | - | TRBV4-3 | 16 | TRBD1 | TGCGCCAGCAGCCAAGTATTAGACAGGGGTACCTACGAGCAGTACTTC | CASSQVLDRGTYEQYF
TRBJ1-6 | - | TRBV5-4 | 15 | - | TGTGCCAGCAGCTTGGAGGGCGGCTTAAATTCACCCCTCCACTTT | CASSLEGGLNSPLHF
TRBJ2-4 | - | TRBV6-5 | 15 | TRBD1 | TGTGCCAGCAGCTCCCCCGGACAGGGGAAAAACATTCAGTACTTC | CASSSPGQGKNIQYF
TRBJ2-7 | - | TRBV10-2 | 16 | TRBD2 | TGCGCCAGCAGTGAGGTACTAGCGGGGACCCCCTACGAGCAGTACTTC | CASSEVLAGTPYEQYF
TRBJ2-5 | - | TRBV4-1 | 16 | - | TGCGCCAGCAGAGTCGGGGTAGCCCAAACCCAAGAGACCCAGTACTTC | CASRVGVAQTQETQYF
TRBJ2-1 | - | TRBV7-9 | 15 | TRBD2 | TGTGCCAGCAGCCTTAGCGGGGGTGCCTACAATGAGCAGTTCTTC | CASSLSGGAYNEQFF
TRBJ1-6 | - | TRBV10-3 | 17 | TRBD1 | TGTGCCATCAGCAGACAGGGAGCTGGGGTGATATATTCACCCCTCCACTTT | CAISRQGAGVIYSPLHF
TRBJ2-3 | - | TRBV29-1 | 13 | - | TGCAGCGTGGGGTCAAGGGCGGCAGATACGCAGTATTTT | CSVGSRAADTQYF
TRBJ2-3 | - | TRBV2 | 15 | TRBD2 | TGTGCCAGCAGTGACAAGCGGGGGATACAGGATACGCAGTATTTT | CASSDKRGIQDTQYF
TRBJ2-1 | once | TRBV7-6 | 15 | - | TGTGCCAGCAGCTTGGAGCAGGCAGGCCGGAATGAGCAGTTCTTC | CASSLEQAGRNEQFF
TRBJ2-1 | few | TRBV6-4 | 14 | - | TGTGCCAGCAGGCCAGGGGTCCCTAGCAATGAGCAGTTCTTC | CASRPGVPSNEQFF
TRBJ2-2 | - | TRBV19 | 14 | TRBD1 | TGTGCCAGTCACACCGGGACAGGGAACGGGGAGCTGTTTTTT | CASHTGTGNGELFF
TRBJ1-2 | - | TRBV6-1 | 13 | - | TGTGCCAGCAGTGGAGCAGCTTTATATGGCTACACCTTC | CASSGAALYGYTF
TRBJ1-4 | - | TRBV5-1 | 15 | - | TGCGCCAGCAGCTTGGCCGGGGCCGGGGGTGAAAAACTGTTTTTT | CASSLAGAGGEKLFF
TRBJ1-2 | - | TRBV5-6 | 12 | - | TGTGCCAGCAGCCCTGGAGATTATGGCTACACCTTC | CASSPGDYGYTF
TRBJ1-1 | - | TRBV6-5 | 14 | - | TGTGCCAGCAGTTACTCCGGTCCCGACACTGAAGCTTTCTTT | CASSYSGPDTEAFF
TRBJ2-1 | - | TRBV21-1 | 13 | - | TGTGCCAGCAACGGGGCGGGCGGATTGCGGCAGTTCTTC | CASNGAGGLRQFF
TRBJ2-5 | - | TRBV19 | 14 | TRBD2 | TGTGCCAGTAGTTGGGGGGGTAGGGGAGAGACCCAGTACTTC | CASSWGGRGETQYF
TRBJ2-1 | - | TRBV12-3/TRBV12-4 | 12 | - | TGTGCCAGCACCGAGCGGGACAATGAGCAGTTCTTC | CASTERDNEQFF
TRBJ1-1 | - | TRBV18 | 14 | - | TGTGCCAGCTCACCACCGGGGGGGGCCACTGAAGCTTTCTTT | CASSPPGGATEAFF
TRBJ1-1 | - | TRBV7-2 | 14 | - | TGTGCCAGCAGCCCAGGGCGGGGGGCGACTGAAGCTTTCTTT | CASSPGRGATEAFF
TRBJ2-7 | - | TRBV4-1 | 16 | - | TGCGCCAGCAGCCAAGATTCGGGGGTCTTGGGCTACGAGCAGTACTTC | CASSQDSGVLGYEQYF
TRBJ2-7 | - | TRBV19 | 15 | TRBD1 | TGTGCCAGTAGTATGAACAGGGGGACGAACTACGAGCAGTACTTC | CASSMNRGTNYEQYF
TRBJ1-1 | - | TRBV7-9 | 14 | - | TGTGCCAGCAGCCCCCCGCCGGGACCGTCGGTAGCTTTCTTT | CASSPPPGPSVAFF
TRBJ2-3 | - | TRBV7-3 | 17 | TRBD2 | TGTGCCAGCAGGTCACGACTAGCGGGAGTAACAGCAGATACGCAGTATTTT | CASRSRLAGVTADTQYF
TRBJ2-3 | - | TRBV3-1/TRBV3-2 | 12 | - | TGTGCCAGCAGCCAGGGTCGGGGTACGCAGTATTTT | CASSQGRGTQYF